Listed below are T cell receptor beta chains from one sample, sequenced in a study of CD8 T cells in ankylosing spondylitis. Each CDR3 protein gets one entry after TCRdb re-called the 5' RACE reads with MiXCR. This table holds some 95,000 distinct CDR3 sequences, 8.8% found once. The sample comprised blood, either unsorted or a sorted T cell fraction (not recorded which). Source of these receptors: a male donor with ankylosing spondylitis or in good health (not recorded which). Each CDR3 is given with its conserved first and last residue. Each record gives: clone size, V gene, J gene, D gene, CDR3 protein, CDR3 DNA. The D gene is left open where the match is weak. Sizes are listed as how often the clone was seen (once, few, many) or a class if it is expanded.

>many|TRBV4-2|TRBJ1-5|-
CASSQVATGLGNQPQHF
TGTGCCAGCAGCCAAGTTGCCACAGGGTTAGGCAATCAGCCCCAGCATTTT
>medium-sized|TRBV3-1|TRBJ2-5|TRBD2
CASSQEETSGVRYRGTQYF
TGTGCCAGCAGCCAAGAGGAGACTAGCGGGGTGAGGTATAGGGGGACCCAGTACTTC
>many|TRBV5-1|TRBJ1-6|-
CASTRSGRDNSPLHF
TGCGCCAGCACCCGTTCAGGGAGAGATAATTCACCCCTCCACTTT
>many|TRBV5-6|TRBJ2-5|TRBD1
CASSGTGEEETQYF
TGTGCCAGCAGCGGGACAGGGGAGGAGGAGACCCAGTACTTC
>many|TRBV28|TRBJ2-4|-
CASSLGTRNNIQYF
TGTGCCAGCAGTCTCGGGACCAGAAACAACATTCAGTACTTC
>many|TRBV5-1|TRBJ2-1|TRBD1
CATSGTGRNEQFF
TGCGCCACCTCCGGGACAGGGAGGAATGAGCAGTTCTTC
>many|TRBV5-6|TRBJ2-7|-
CATHTRDNYEQYF
TGTGCCACACATACCCGGGACAACTACGAGCAGTACTTC
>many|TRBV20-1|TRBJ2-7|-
CSAQTAYEQYF
TGCAGTGCCCAGACCGCCTACGAGCAGTACTTC
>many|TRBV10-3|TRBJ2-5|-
CAISPALAEETQYF
TGTGCCATCAGTCCCGCACTAGCAGAAGAGACCCAGTACTTC
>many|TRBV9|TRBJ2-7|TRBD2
CASSSLAGGPGEQYF
TGTGCCAGCAGCTCCCTAGCGGGGGGGCCGGGGGAGCAGTACTTC
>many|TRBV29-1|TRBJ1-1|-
CSVRGLMNTEAFF
TGCAGCGTTCGGGGGCTTATGAACACTGAAGCTTTCTTT